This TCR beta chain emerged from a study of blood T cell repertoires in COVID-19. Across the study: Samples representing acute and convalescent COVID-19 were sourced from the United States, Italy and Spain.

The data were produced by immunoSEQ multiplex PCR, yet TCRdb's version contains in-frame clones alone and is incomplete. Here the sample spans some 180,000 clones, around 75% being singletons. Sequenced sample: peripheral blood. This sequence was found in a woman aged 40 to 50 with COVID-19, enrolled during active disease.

CDR3 region: CAWSGQGAYSNQPQHF. In nucleotides, the CDR3 is TGTGCCTGGAGTGGACAGGGAGCTTATAGCAATCAGCCCCAGCATTTT. This chain joins TRBV30 and TRBJ1-5, with 7 bases that match TRBD1. This CDR3 region has 16 residues. V trimming: 1 base; J trimming: 0 bases; junction bases outside the gene matches: 6. The germline V gene encodes CDR1 GTSNPN and CDR2 SVGIG (reference sequence).